The source of this TCR beta chain is a study of shared clonotypes between healthy human individuals. Study summary: CD4 naive cells filled three plates per donor, CD4 memory three, CD8 naive two and CD8 memory one.

Study findings and constraints: It was the few donors that limited the genetic and exposure-history diversity represented.

CDR1 and CDR2 from the germline V gene are SQVTM and ANQGSEA. This CDR3 has 14 amino acids. V was cut by 6 bases and J by 2 bases, with 14 bases left in between. For this clone: The antigen is undetermined.

In the naive CD8 group, cells lacked CD45RO and were positively selected for CCR7, so terminally differentiated effector memory CD45RA+ cells were left out. Nashville, Tennessee was home to all donors, who were Caucasian adults. Replicate sorted-subset PCRs were loaded with 150 to 200 ng DNA, roughly 33,000 T cell genomes. Sequencing used immunoSEQ multiplex PCR; TCRdb keeps in-frame clones, though not all of them. The repertoire has 550,000 to 650,000 clones, approximately 96% of them found once; the top ten carry about 0.12%. Sequenced material: naive CD8+ T cells sorted from blood. The TCR originated in a woman aged 30 to 39 in good health. The rearrangement uses TRBV29-1 and TRBJ2-1; possible D gene TRBD2, 5 bases. The CDR3 bases are TGCAGCGTGATTAGCGAGTTGGCCTACAATGAGCAGTTCTTC. This codes for CSVISELAYNEQFF.